This T cell receptor (beta chain) emerged from a study of somatic mutations in cytotoxic T cells in rheumatoid arthritis (dated by TCRdb to the late 2010s). Background for the entire study: Peripheral blood (roughly 33 ml EDTA) was collected from patients immediately after diagnosis and before any treatment began. Sorted V beta1+ cells also underwent TCRB sequencing, and some V beta antibody-stained T-cell populations were flow-sorted at nearly 100% purity on a FACSAria II or Sony SH800. Whether expanded CD8+ T-cell clones in untreated, newly diagnosed rheumatoid arthritis carry somatic mutations was the study question, and clonality was characterized with TCRB deep sequencing. TCRB deep sequencing covered some 65 patients with rheumatoid arthritis along with approximately 20 healthy controls. Median age was essentially the same in the patient group and the control group. What the research found in general, with its limitations: Viral specificity could not be ruled out by absence from virus-specific databases, and the antigen targets of the expanded CD8+ clones remained unknown. The slight underrepresentation of TRBV07 in patients was not corrected for multiple comparisons. CD8+ clonality increased with age in patients (Spearman r of about 0.5) but not in healthy controls. Several identical CD8+ TCRB sequences were found in both blood and synovial fluid, and in about an eighth of the roughly 65 patients the largest CD8+ clone exceeded 20% of CD8+ cells. There was no significant difference in CD8+ T-cell clonality between rheumatoid arthritis patients and age-matched healthy controls.

At the junction V is shortened by 5 bases and J by 5 bases, with 7 bases in between. Reading the germline V gene (reference sequence) gives CDR1 MNHEY and CDR2 SMNVEV. The CDR3 goes from the cysteine to the phenylalanine over 11 residues. The read is trimmed to its CDR3 DNA, 33 bases read in frame from base 1. TCRB CDR3 sequencing used the immunoSEQ assay on genomic DNA. Regarding the original processing steps: When patient CD8+ clones exceeding 1% were checked against published virus-specific TCRB sequences, only a few matched. Only productive TCRB rearrangements were included in the analyses. Defining a clone by its unique TCRB CDR3 sequence, the study calculated clonality as a productive clonality index derived from Shannon entropy. Repertoire overlap for a pair of samples was computed from each clone's template counts relative to total templates per sample. A correlation with a Spearman r of roughly 0.6 was found between V-gene usage by flow cytometry and V-gene usage by TCRB sequencing. TCRdb mirrors the immuneACCESS table, restricted to in-frame sequences. Some clones are absent from its copies; in checked studies, under half trace to an unresolved V gene, and the reason for the others is unknown. That table is the source of V, J and clone size, and D and trimming were worked out from the DNA. The sample has under 35,000 clones on record, more than 75% of them singletons. Over 7.5% of the sample lies in the top ten.

Flow cytometry confirmed the purity of CD4+ and CD8+ cells that had been isolated by positive magnetic bead selection on an AutoMACS. A TCR V beta antibody panel was used in flow cytometry to screen first for clonal expansions, which were then characterized by TCRB deep sequencing of sorted CD8+ fractions. Isolation of peripheral blood mononuclear cells was done through Ficoll-Paque PLUS density gradient separation. DNA was extracted from CD4-enriched, CD8-enriched or PBMC samples with Nucleospin Tissue or Tissue XS kits and quantified with a Qubit 2.0 fluorometer. As to this clone: Its antigen is unknown. Base-call qualities are not available, and no considerably larger clone is one nucleotide away.

The chain links TRBV27 with TRBJ2-7, with TRBD2 tentatively as D gene (5 bases match). The TCR comes from an adult with rheumatoid arthritis. Sequencing was done on a sample of CD8+ T cells sorted from blood. The CDR3 region reads CASSRGNEQYF. The bases read TGTGCCAGCAGTCGAGGGAACGAGCAGTACTTC.